This T cell receptor delta chain originates from a study of gamma-delta T cells after stem cell transplantation. This clone was found a few times. This DNA's translation and the protein TCRdb lists, from a much larger clone, do not match at residue 11, likely due to a read error; the protein shown is translated from the DNA. J was trimmed by 0 bases and V by 0 bases; bases with no gene match: 10. Per germline, CDR1 GEAIGNYY and CDR2 EKD. The CDR3 loop spans 20 amino acids. TCRdb fed the RT-PCR reads to CATT. The sample includes 1,300 to 1,500 delta-chain clones, 10% to 15% seen only once; the top ten take nearly 60%.

Sequencing used gamma-delta T cells. The J gene is TRDJ3, the V gene TRDV2; 7 bases are shared with TRDD3. This receptor was taken from a human donor. It is not recorded whose cells these are; they may come from a transplant donor. CDR3 bases: TGTGCCTGTGACACCGGTCCCTGGGGGTTGGGCTCCTGGGACACCCGACAGATGTTTTTC. This sequence encodes CACDTGPWGLGSWDTRQMFF.